The 22 T cell receptor beta chains below were found in one sample sequenced in a study of identical twins. TCRdb re-derived calls from the 5' RACE reads in MiXCR, one entry per CDR3 protein. The table has just under 650,000 distinct CDR3 sequences, just over 7% seen once. This sample was shared with a second study, whose subject was yellow fever vaccine responses in identical twins.

The specimen was PBMCs. These receptors all come from a woman aged 18-35 years in good health.

In its sample, this clonotype was seen a few times. This chain joins TRBV3-1 and TRBJ1-1; the D gene is possibly TRBD1 (5 bases). The V and J ends lost 3 bases and 0 bases respectively, with 17 bases between them. Germline V gives CDR1 LGHDT, CDR2 YNNKEL (reference sequence). CDR3 size: 17 residues. The CDR3 loop is CASSQVNRTLLNTEAFF. CDR3 DNA sequence: TGTGCCAGCAGCCAGGTAAATAGGACACTTTTGAACACTGAAGCTTTCTTT.

This sequence joins TRBV18 and TRBJ2-3; the D call may be TRBD1 or TRBD2 (5 bases each). The germline V gene has CDR1 KGHSH and CDR2 LQKENI. V lost 6 bases, J lost 2 bases, and 15 bases lay in between. This CDR3 comprises 15 residues. CDR3 residues: CASSDTGTVTDTQYF. The CDR3 DNA follows: TGTGCCAGCTCGGATACCGGGACCGTCACAGATACGCAGTATTTT.

This clonotype was observed a few times. The chain recombines TRBV10-3 with TRBJ1-2, with D unclear. Trimming took 3 bases from V and 4 from J, leaving 15 bases between them. The CDR3 is made up of 15 amino acids. The germline gives CDR1 ENHRY, CDR2 SYGVKD. CDR3 sequence reads: CAISEKASLGYGYTF. The DNA of the CDR3 is TGTGCCATCAGTGAAAAGGCCAGCCTGGGCTATGGCTACACCTTC.

The sample holds many counts of this clonotype. This sequence joins TRBV3-1 and TRBJ2-1, with 8 bases aligning to TRBD2. Germline values: CDR1 LGHDT, CDR2 YNNKEL (reference sequence). The CDR3 is 15 amino acids. Unmatched junction bases numbered 4, after V lost 1 base and J lost 5 bases. CDR3 nucleotides: TGTGCCAGCAGCCAAGTTCCGGGAGGGCACAATGAGCAGTTCTTC. Translating it yields CASSQVPGGHNEQFF.

V usage is TRBV29-1 and J usage is TRBJ2-7; D uncertain. The CDR3 runs 11 residues. Trimming removed 3 bases from V and 6 bases from J, with 9 bases in between. Germline V gene sequence: CDR1 SQVTM, CDR2 ANQGSEA. This chain's CDR3 is CSVDLAREQYF. CDR3 DNA: TGCAGCGTTGATTTGGCGCGCGAGCAGTACTTC.

V is TRBV5-1 and J is TRBJ2-7; 7 bases agree with TRBD2. This CDR3 has 13 amino acids. The V and J ends lost 7 bases and 2 bases, in that order; junction bases with no gene match: 6. Germline V gene sequence: CDR1 SGHRS, CDR2 YFSETQ. The CDR3: CASGPSGPYEQYF. As DNA, the CDR3 is TGCGCCAGCGGCCCTAGCGGTCCCTACGAGCAGTACTTC.

This clonotype was seen ten or more times. This chain joins TRBV12-3 or TRBV12-4 and TRBJ1-1, with D perhaps matching TRBD1 (6 bases). V shed 3 bases and J shed 6 bases, with 14 bases lying between them. The CDR3 runs to 14 residues. DNA of the CDR3: TGTGCCAGCAGTTTTGGCGGGGGCAGGGCTGAAGCTTTCTTT. Translated, it gives CASSFGGGRAEAFF.

This chain joins TRBV20-1 and TRBJ1-5, with D possibly TRBD1 on 6 matching bases. The ends were cut back, 1 base at V and 1 base at J, with 14 bases in the middle. CDR3 length equals 16 residues. Germline-derived CDR1 and CDR2 are DFQATT and SNEGSKA (reference sequence). This CDR3 is CSARGGVGGSNQPQHF. In nucleotides, the CDR3 is TGCAGTGCTAGAGGCGGGGTAGGGGGGAGCAATCAGCCCCAGCATTTT.

The chain links TRBV10-2 to TRBJ2-3, with a tentative D call TRBD1 (6 bases). Germline assignment: CDR1 WSHSY and CDR2 SAAADI. The CDR3 loop spans 16 amino acids. Trimming pared 3 bases from V and 3 bases from J, leaving 16 bases between. The CDR3 spells CASSDGGRGMTDTQYF. Here the CDR3 DNA reads TGCGCCAGCAGTGATGGTGGCAGGGGCATGACAGATACGCAGTATTTT.

The chain carries TRBV6-5 and TRBJ2-1; TRBD2 agrees at 11 bases. J was trimmed by 7 bases and V by 0 bases; bases with no gene match: 8. The CDR3 extends over 17 amino acids. Germline CDR1 and CDR2: MNHEY and SVGAGI. CDR3 amino acids: CASSYSVTSGMRNEQFF. CDR3 DNA: TGTGCCAGCAGTTACTCAGTGACTAGCGGGATGAGAAATGAGCAGTTCTTC.

The chain links TRBV10-3 to TRBJ1-4, with no clear D. The CDR3 extends over 14 amino acids. Trimming removed 3 bases at V and 4 bases at J, with 9 bases between. The germline CDR1 and CDR2 sequences are ENHRY and SYGVKD. CDR3 sequence (DNA): TGTGCCATCAGTGAACGCTCTGATAATGAAAAACTGTTTTTT. Encoded protein: CAISERSDNEKLFF.

This clonotype was counted at least ten times. The chain employs TRBV12-3 or TRBV12-4 and TRBJ2-1; no reliable D call. Trimming removed 6 bases from V and 5 bases from J, with 20 bases in between. CDR3 length: 16 amino acids. The CDR3 nucleotides read TGTGCCAGCAGCCCCCACTACGCAGTCCCGAACAATGAGCAGTTCTTC. Amino acid sequence: CASSPHYAVPNNEQFF.

The rearrangement joins TRBV2 to TRBJ2-5; weak D call: TRBD2 (6 bases). CDR3 length: 14 residues. Looked up from germline, CDR1 is SNHLY and CDR2 is FYNNEI. V dropped 8 bases and J dropped 4 bases, with 17 bases sitting between them. CDR3 DNA sequence: TGTGCCAGCGGGGACTTTCCCCGACGAGAGACCCAGTACTTC. Translation: CASGDFPRRETQYF.

A few counts support this clonotype. The chain is built from TRBV7-2 and TRBJ2-5; 12 bases agree with TRBD2. J was trimmed by 6 bases and V by 2 bases; bases with no gene match: 4. This CDR3 has 15 residues. Per germline, CDR1 SGHTA and CDR2 FQGNSA. CDR3 region: CASSLSSGGAKTQYF. The CDR3 DNA reads as TGTGCCAGCAGCTTATCTAGCGGGGGGGCAAAGACCCAGTACTTC. Looking up the rest from reference TRBV7-2 and TRBJ2-5 gives the full variable domain: GAGVSQSPSNKVTEKGKDVELRCDPISGHTALYWYRQSLGQGLEFLIYFQGNSAPDKSGLPSDRFSAERTGGSVSTLTIQRTQQEDSAVYLCASSLSSGGAKTQYFGPGTRLLVL.

This clonotype occurred many times. This chain uses TRBV5-6 with TRBJ2-1; 12 positions agree with TRBD2. The V and J ends lost 2 bases and 2 bases, in that order; junction bases with no gene match: 2. Per germline, CDR1 SGHDT and CDR2 YYEEEE. The length of the CDR3 is 16 residues. Written as DNA, the CDR3 is TGTGCCAGCAGCTTAAGGACTAGCGGGACCTACAATGAGCAGTTCTTC. Translation gives CASSLRTSGTYNEQFF.

J is TRBJ1-6 and V is TRBV5-5; 9 bases agree with TRBD1. Looked up from germline, CDR1 is SGHKS and CDR2 is YYEKEE (reference sequence). After removal of 5 bases from V and 7 bases from J, the junction contained 4 bases not matched to a gene. This CDR3 region has 14 residues. DNA for the CDR3: TGTGCCAGCAGGGCCGGGACAGGGAATTCACCCCTCCACTTT. Its protein product is CASRAGTGNSPLHF.

Ten or more counts support this clonotype. This chain uses TRBV25-1 with TRBJ2-7; a possible D gene is TRBD1 (5 bases). The CDR3 extends over 14 amino acids. The germline V gene encodes CDR1 MGHDK and CDR2 SYGVNS. V was trimmed by 7 bases and J by 3 bases, leaving 16 bases between them. The CDR3 loop reads CASTRDLSIYEQYV. CDR3 nucleotides: TGTGCCAGCACCAGGGATCTGAGTATCTACGAGCAGTACGTC.

This chain connects TRBV24-1 to TRBJ2-1, with 13 bases fitting TRBD2. Germline V gives CDR1 KGHDR, CDR2 SFDVKD. V dropped 6 bases and J dropped 10; count of bases not matched to a gene: 11. The CDR3 consists of 16 residues. CDR3 sequence reads: CATSKSFGLAGEEQFF. In DNA, the CDR3 is TGTGCCACCAGTAAGTCTTTCGGACTAGCGGGGGAAGAGCAGTTCTTC.

J is TRBJ2-1 and V is TRBV7-2, with TRBD1 matching over 9 bases. The CDR3 is 16 residues long. With 0 bases clipped from V and 9 bases from J, the junction kept 9 bases outside the gene matches. Germline V gene data show CDR1 as SGHTA and CDR2 as FQGNSA. CDR3: CASSLAPRTGAGEQFF. CDR3 DNA: TGTGCCAGCAGCTTAGCCCCCAGGACAGGGGCCGGTGAGCAGTTCTTC. The entire variable domain, with the rest obtained from reference TRBV7-2 and TRBJ2-1, is as follows: GAGVSQSPSNKVTEKGKDVELRCDPISGHTALYWYRQSLGQGLEFLIYFQGNSAPDKSGLPSDRFSAERTGGSVSTLTIQRTQQEDSAVYLCASSLAPRTGAGEQFFGPGTRLTVL.

This chain uses TRBV10-3 with TRBJ2-5, with 8 bases fitting TRBD2. The trim removed 10 bases at V and 4 bases at J, leaving 5 bases unmatched. This CDR3 comprises 12 residues. Germline assignment: CDR1 ENHRY and CDR2 SYGVKD. CDR3 loop: CATGGAGETQYF. In DNA, the CDR3 is TGTGCCACCGGGGGGGCTGGAGAGACCCAGTACTTC.

The J gene is TRBJ2-7, the V gene TRBV5-1, with D maybe TRBD2 (5 bases). Germline loops: CDR1 SGHRS, CDR2 YFSETQ. The V end was cut by 4 bases, the J end by 3 bases, with 11 bases between. The CDR3 sequence is 13 residues long. For the CDR3, the DNA is TGCGCCAGCAGCACCGGAGGAGGCTACGAGCAGTACGTC. Amino acid sequence: CASSTGGGYEQYV.

Many counts were recorded for this clonotype. The chain employs TRBV28 and TRBJ2-2, with 10 bases lining up with TRBD2. CDR3 length: 16 residues. Germline loops: CDR1 MDHEN, CDR2 SYDVKM. The V gene end was trimmed by 6 bases and the J gene end by 7 bases; junction bases not matched to a gene: 11. Here the CDR3 reads CASSTPSGRTGGELFF. In nucleotides, the CDR3 is TGTGCCAGCAGCACTCCTAGCGGGAGAACTGGCGGGGAGCTGTTTTTT.